This T cell receptor (beta chain) was captured in a study of OX40 agonist ivuxolimab in advanced cancers. Study-level information: Patients with prior anti-PD-1, anti-PD-L1 or anti-CTLA-4 therapy were eligible; 40% had some. The study, taken as a whole, reports: Low normalized T-cell clonal expansion also characterized some of the nonresponders.

V dropped 1 base and J dropped 5 bases, with 13 bases sitting between them. The CDR3 extends over 15 amino acids. CDR1 is SGHNT and CDR2 is YYREEE in the germline V gene (reference sequence). On this clone: Antigen: not known.

Clones were sequenced by immunoSEQ multiplex PCR, and TCRdb holds only the in-frame ones, with some missing. The table includes roughly 50,000 clones, about 81% detected once. Exclusion of a patient followed from autoimmune disease history or systemic immunosuppression. The sample consisted of CD4+ or CD8+ T cells sorted from blood, taken in a trial of the OX40 agonist ivuxolimab. The source is an adult with an advanced solid tumor such as melanoma, head and neck, liver or kidney cancer. The chain couples TRBV5-4 to TRBJ2-1; no firm D call. The CDR3 coding sequence is TGTGCCAGCAGCTTGACCTCCTCCTTCGACAATGAGCAGTTCTTC. Translation gives CASSLTSSFDNEQFF.